This is a list of T cell receptor beta chains from one sample in a study of blood T cell repertoires in COVID-19. Here immunoSEQ multiplex PCR was the method, and the copy in TCRdb shows in-frame clones only, minus some. The top ten hold 1.5% to 2.5% of the sample, which has 130,000 to 150,000 clones, more than 60% seen once. The specimen sequenced was peripheral blood. The receptors here all came from a woman in her sixties with acute or convalescent COVID-19. The CDR3 runs from the conserved cysteine through the conserved F or W. The D gene is left open where the match is weak. Rows may omit the clone size; those that give it use once, few, many or a size class.

j_call: TRBJ2-1; clone_size: .; d_call: .; v_call: TRBV7-6; cdr3_aa: CASSSAQGNEQFF; cdr3_nt: TGTGCCAGCAGCTCGGCACAGGGTAATGAGCAGTTCTTC
j_call: TRBJ2-5; clone_size: .; d_call: .; v_call: TRBV11-2; cdr3_aa: CASSLVGQPLGAQYF; cdr3_nt: TGTGCCAGCAGCTTAGTAGGGCAGCCCCTAGGGGCCCAGTACTTC
j_call: TRBJ2-1; clone_size: .; d_call: .; v_call: TRBV2; cdr3_aa: CASKADLAHNEQFF; cdr3_nt: TGTGCCTCCAAGGCGGATTTAGCGCACAATGAGCAGTTCTTC
j_call: TRBJ2-1; clone_size: .; d_call: .; v_call: TRBV27; cdr3_aa: CASSLGTRSYNEQFF; cdr3_nt: TGTGCCAGCAGTTTGGGGACTCGCTCCTACAATGAGCAGTTCTTC
j_call: TRBJ2-6; clone_size: .; d_call: .; v_call: TRBV18; cdr3_aa: CASSLGQSRTGANVLTF; cdr3_nt: TGTGCCAGCTCACTAGGACAGTCGAGGACTGGGGCCAACGTCCTGACTTTC
j_call: TRBJ2-7; clone_size: .; d_call: TRBD2; v_call: TRBV5-6; cdr3_aa: CASSLWTGLADPYEQYF; cdr3_nt: TGTGCCAGCAGCTTGTGGACGGGGCTAGCGGATCCCTACGAGCAGTACTTC
j_call: TRBJ2-7; clone_size: .; d_call: .; v_call: TRBV14; cdr3_aa: CASSRLGIYEQYF; cdr3_nt: TGTGCCAGCAGCCGACTAGGAATCTACGAGCAGTACTTC
j_call: TRBJ1-2; clone_size: few; d_call: TRBD1; v_call: TRBV28; cdr3_aa: CASSYTRQGLRYGYTF; cdr3_nt: TGTGCCAGCAGCTATACGCGACAGGGCCTTCGCTATGGCTACACCTTC
j_call: TRBJ2-3; clone_size: .; d_call: .; v_call: TRBV20-1; cdr3_aa: CSATPHTQYF; cdr3_nt: TGCAGTGCTACTCCCCATACGCAGTATTTT
j_call: TRBJ1-1; clone_size: few; d_call: TRBD1; v_call: TRBV6-1; cdr3_aa: CASSVDIQGKAMNTEAFF; cdr3_nt: TGTGCCAGCAGTGTAGACATACAGGGGAAAGCCATGAACACTGAAGCTTTCTTT
j_call: TRBJ2-5; clone_size: many; d_call: .; v_call: TRBV5-1; cdr3_aa: CASSLELETQYF; cdr3_nt: TGCGCCAGCAGCTTGGAACTAGAGACCCAGTACTTC
j_call: TRBJ1-1; clone_size: .; d_call: TRBD1; v_call: TRBV6-5; cdr3_aa: CASKGTENTEAFF; cdr3_nt: TGTGCCAGCAAAGGGACAGAGAACACTGAAGCTTTCTTT
j_call: TRBJ2-5; clone_size: .; d_call: .; v_call: TRBV6-5; cdr3_aa: CASSDLGAQYF; cdr3_nt: TGTGCCAGCAGCGATCTAGGGGCCCAGTACTTC
j_call: TRBJ2-1; clone_size: .; d_call: TRBD2; v_call: TRBV5-1; cdr3_aa: CASSTLAGSSYNEQFF; cdr3_nt: TGCGCCAGTTCAACCCTAGCGGGGAGCTCCTACAATGAGCAGTTCTTC